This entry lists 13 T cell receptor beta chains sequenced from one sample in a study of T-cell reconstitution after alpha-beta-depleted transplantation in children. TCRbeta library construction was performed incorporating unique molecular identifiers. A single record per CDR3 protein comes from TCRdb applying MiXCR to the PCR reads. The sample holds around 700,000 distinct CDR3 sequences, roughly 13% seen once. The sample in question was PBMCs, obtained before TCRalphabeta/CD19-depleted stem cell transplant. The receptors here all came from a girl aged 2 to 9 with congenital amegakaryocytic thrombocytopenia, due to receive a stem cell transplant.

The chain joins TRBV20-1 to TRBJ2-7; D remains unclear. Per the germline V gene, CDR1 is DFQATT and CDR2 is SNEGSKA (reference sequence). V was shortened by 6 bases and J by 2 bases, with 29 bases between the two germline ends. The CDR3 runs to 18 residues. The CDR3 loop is CSATIARAGVGSAYEQYF. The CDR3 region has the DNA TGCAGTGCCACCATAGCCCGAGCAGGCGTTGGGTCGGCCTACGAGCAGTACTTC.

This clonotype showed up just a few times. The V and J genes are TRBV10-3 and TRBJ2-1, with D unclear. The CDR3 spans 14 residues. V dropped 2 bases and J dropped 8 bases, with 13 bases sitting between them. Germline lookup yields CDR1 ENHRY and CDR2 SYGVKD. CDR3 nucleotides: TGTGCCATCAGTGAGGGCGACTTATCCCATGAGCAGTTCTTC. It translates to CAISEGDLSHEQFF.

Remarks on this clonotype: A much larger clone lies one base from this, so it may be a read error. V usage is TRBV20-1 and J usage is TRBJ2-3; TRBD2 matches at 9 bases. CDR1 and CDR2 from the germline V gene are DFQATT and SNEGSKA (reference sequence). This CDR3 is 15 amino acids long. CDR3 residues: CSARGGRGPTATQYF. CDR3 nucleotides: TGCAGTGCTAGAGGCGGGAGGGGACCCACAGCTACGCAGTATTTT.

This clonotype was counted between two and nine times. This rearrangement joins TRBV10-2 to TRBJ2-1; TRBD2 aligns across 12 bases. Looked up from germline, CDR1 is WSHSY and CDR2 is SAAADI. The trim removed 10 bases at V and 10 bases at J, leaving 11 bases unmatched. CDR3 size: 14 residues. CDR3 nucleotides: TGCGCCACCCGACTAGCGGGAGACCGAGACGAGCAGTTCTTC. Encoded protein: CATRLAGDRDEQFF.

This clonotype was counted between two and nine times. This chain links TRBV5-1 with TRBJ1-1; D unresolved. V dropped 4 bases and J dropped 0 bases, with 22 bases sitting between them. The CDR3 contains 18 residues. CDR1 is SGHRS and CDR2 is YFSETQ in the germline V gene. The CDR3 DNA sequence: TGCGCCAGCAGCCCGAGGCGGCCCGGACGGCATGTGAACACTGAAGCTTTCTTT. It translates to CASSPRRPGRHVNTEAFF.

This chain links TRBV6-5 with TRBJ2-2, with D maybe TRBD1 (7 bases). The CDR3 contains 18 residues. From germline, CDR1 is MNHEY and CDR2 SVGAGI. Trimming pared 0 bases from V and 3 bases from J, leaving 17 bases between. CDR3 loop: CASSYSDLRGEDTGELFF. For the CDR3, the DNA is TGTGCCAGCAGTTACTCGGACCTCAGGGGGGAGGACACCGGGGAGCTGTTTTTT.

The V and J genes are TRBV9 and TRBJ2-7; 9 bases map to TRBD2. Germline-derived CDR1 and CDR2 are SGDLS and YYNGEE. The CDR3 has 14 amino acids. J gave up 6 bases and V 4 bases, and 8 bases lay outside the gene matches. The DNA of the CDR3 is TGTGCCAGCAGCCGCATCGCAGCGGGAGGCGAGCAGTACTTC. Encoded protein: CASSRIAAGGEQYF.

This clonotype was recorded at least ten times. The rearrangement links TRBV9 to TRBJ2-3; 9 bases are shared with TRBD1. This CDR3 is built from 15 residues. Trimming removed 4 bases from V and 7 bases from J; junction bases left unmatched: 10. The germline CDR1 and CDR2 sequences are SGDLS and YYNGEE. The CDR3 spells CASSRFPDRGNTQYF. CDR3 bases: TGTGCCAGCAGCCGATTCCCGGACAGGGGTAATACGCAGTATTTT.

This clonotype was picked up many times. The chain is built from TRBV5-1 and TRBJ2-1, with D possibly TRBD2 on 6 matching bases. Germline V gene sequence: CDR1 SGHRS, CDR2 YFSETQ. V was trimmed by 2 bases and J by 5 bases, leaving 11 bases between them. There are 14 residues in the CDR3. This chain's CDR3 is CASSLPGLHNEQFF. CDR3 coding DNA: TGCGCCAGCAGCTTACCGGGACTTCACAATGAGCAGTTCTTC.

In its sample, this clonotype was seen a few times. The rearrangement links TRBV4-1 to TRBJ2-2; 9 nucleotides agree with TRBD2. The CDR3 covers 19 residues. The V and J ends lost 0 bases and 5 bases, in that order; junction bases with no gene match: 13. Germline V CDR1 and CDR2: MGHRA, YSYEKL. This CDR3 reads CASSQEASSGSKVTGELFF. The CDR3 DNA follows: TGCGCCAGCAGCCAAGAGGCTAGTAGCGGGAGTAAGGTTACCGGGGAGCTGTTTTTT.

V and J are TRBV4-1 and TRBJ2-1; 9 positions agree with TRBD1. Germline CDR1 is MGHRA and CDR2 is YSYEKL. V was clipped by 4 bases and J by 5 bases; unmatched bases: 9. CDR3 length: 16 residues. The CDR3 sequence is CASSLYTGGLNNEQFF. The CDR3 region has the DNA TGCGCCAGCAGCCTATACACAGGGGGCTTGAACAATGAGCAGTTCTTC.

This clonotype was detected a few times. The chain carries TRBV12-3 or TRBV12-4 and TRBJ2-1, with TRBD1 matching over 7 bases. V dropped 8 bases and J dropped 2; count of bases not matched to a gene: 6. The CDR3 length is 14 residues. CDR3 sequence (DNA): TGTGCCAGCGTTTCCGGGACAGCCTACAATGAGCAGTTCTTC. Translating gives CASVSGTAYNEQFF.

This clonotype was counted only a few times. Here the CDR3 DNA reads TGTGCCAGCAGTACCCTGGGACTAGCGGTCCCCTACGAGCAGTACTTC. Residues: CASSTLGLAVPYEQYF. The V gene is TRBV25-1, the J gene TRBJ2-7; 11 nucleotides align to TRBD2. The germline CDR1 and CDR2 sequences are MGHDK and SYGVNS. This CDR3 has 16 amino acids. V gave up 5 bases and J gave up 2 bases; unmatched junction bases: 8.